These 21 T cell receptor beta chains were all obtained from the same sample, sequenced in a study of beta chain features in type 1 diabetes. Of the isolated RNA, all was reverse transcribed, and so the sequenced material was expressed TCRB transcripts. The assay was immunoSEQ multiplex PCR, and TCRdb's table has in-frame clones only and misses some. The top ten clones hold 0.37% of a sample with about 22,000 clones, more than 45% of them seen once. General study findings and limits: In every one of the four CD4+ subsets, TCRB CDR3s were moderately but significantly shorter in Type 1 diabetes patients.

Their antigen targets remain unknown. Sequencing was done on a sample of stem cell memory CD4+ T cells from blood. The receptors stem from a young man with type 1 diabetes.

The rearrangement uses TRBV29-1 and TRBJ2-7, with D possibly matching TRBD1 (5 bases). Trimming cost V 5 bases and J 0 bases, with 8 bases left between them. Looked up from germline, CDR1 is SQVTM and CDR2 is ANQGSEA. The CDR3 runs 12 residues. The CDR3 loop reads CSVTTDSYEQYF. CDR3 nucleotides: TGCAGCGTTACGACAGACTCCTACGAGCAGTACTTC.

The chain couples TRBV7-9 to TRBJ2-7, with 13 nucleotides matching TRBD2. Looked up from germline, CDR1 is SEHNR and CDR2 is FQNEAQ (reference sequence). V dropped 0 bases and J dropped 7; count of bases not matched to a gene: 12. The CDR3 extends over 18 amino acids. CDR3: CASSLAGGSRLAGGEQYF. CDR3 coding DNA: TGTGCCAGCAGCTTAGCAGGGGGCAGTAGACTAGCGGGAGGTGAGCAGTACTTC.

This clone was observed a few times. The chain combines TRBV5-1 with TRBJ2-7; D is undetermined. The V end was cut by 3 bases, the J end by 0 bases, with 4 bases between. This CDR3 comprises 12 residues. Germline CDR1 and CDR2: SGHRS and YFSETQ. CDR3 DNA sequence: TGCGCCAGCAGCTATAACTCCTACGAGCAGTACTTC. Protein: CASSYNSYEQYF.

This chain connects TRBV7-9 to TRBJ2-6; D remains ambiguous. This CDR3 spans 15 amino acids. CDR1 is SEHNR and CDR2 is FQNEAQ in the germline V gene (reference sequence). V lost 1 base, J lost 2 bases, and 6 bases lay in between. CDR3 in amino acids: CASSLDLTGANVLTF. The CDR3 nucleotides read TGTGCCAGCAGCTTAGACCTAACTGGGGCCAACGTCCTGACTTTC.

This clone appeared a few times. The chain has TRBV18 and TRBJ1-1; possibly TRBD1 for D (5 bases). Germline CDR1 reads KGHSH; CDR2 reads LQKENI. Trimming stripped 6 bases from V and 4 bases from J, with 12 bases between. This CDR3 spans 13 amino acids. CDR3 protein: CASSPRVRTEAFF. The CDR3, as DNA: TGTGCCAGCTCGCCCAGGGTGCGCACTGAAGCTTTCTTT.

V gene TRBV10-2 combines with J gene TRBJ2-3; D not certain. The germline CDR1 and CDR2 sequences are WSHSY and SAAADI. V was pared by 9 bases and J by 5 bases, with 6 bases between. CDR3 length: 10 amino acids. The CDR3 nucleotides read TGCGCCAGACCGGTAGATACGCAGTATTTT. Residues: CARPVDTQYF.

This clone was recorded only once. The chain combines TRBV11-2 with TRBJ2-1, with 9 bases aligning to TRBD1. CDR3 size: 15 residues. CDR1 is SGHAT and CDR2 is FQNNGV in the germline V gene. V gave up 6 bases and J gave up 7 bases; unmatched junction bases: 10. DNA of the CDR3: TGTGCCAGCAGGGGAAACCGGGACAGGGCGAATGAGCAGTTCTTC. It translates to CASRGNRDRANEQFF.

This clone has more than one count but fewer than ten. This chain's CDR3 is CASSPPGASVYEQYF. CDR3 nucleotides: TGTGCCAGCTCACCACCGGGGGCCTCGGTCTACGAGCAGTACTTC. The chain couples TRBV18 to TRBJ2-7; TRBD1 is a possible D gene (6 bases). The CDR3 spans 15 residues. Trimming took off 0 bases at V and 3 bases at J, with 12 bases between the two ends. The germline V gene encodes CDR1 KGHSH and CDR2 LQKENI.

V gene TRBV5-1 combines with J gene TRBJ2-7; 8 nucleotides match TRBD1. This CDR3 is built from 14 residues. With V trimmed by 4 bases and J by 3 bases, 6 bases remained unmatched. Germline V gene data show CDR1 as SGHRS and CDR2 as YFSETQ. CDR3 loop: CASSAQGEGYEQYF. CDR3 nucleotide sequence: TGCGCCAGCAGCGCACAGGGGGAAGGCTACGAGCAGTACTTC. The full variable domain, rest sourced from reference TRBV5-1 and TRBJ2-7, is KAGVTQTPRYLIKTRGQQVTLSCSPISGHRSVSWYQQTPGQGLQFLFEYFSETQRNKGNFPGRFSGRQFSNSRSEMNVSTLELGDSALYLCASSAQGEGYEQYFGPGTRLTVT.

This chain connects TRBV18 to TRBJ2-1; the D is unclear. Germline V gene data show CDR1 as KGHSH and CDR2 as LQKENI. The CDR3 is made up of 15 amino acids. Trimming cost V 2 bases and J 0 bases, with 8 bases left between them. CDR3 sequence (DNA): TGTGCCAGCTCACCAGGGCAGGACTCCTACAATGAGCAGTTCTTC. Translated, it gives CASSPGQDSYNEQFF.

This clone appeared a few times. The chain links TRBV19 to TRBJ2-1, with 8 bases matching TRBD2. V lost 2 bases to trimming and J lost 0 bases; unmatched junction nucleotides: 9. This CDR3 spans 18 amino acids. CDR1 and CDR2 from the germline V gene are LNHDA and SQIVND (reference sequence). CDR3 sequence reads: CASSIPSGRDYSYNEQFF. The CDR3 nucleotides are TGTGCCAGTAGTATACCTTCCGGGAGGGATTACTCCTACAATGAGCAGTTCTTC.

In this sample, this clone turned up a few times. This chain uses TRBV5-1 with TRBJ1-5; D is uncertain. V dropped 0 bases and J dropped 1 base, with 5 bases sitting between them. CDR1 and CDR2 (germline): SGHRS, YFSETQ. The CDR3 loop spans 14 amino acids. CDR3 nucleotide sequence: TGCGCCAGCAGCTTGGGAGGGAGCAATCAGCCCCAGCATTTT. It yields the protein CASSLGGSNQPQHF.

V is TRBV28 and J is TRBJ2-5, with D possibly being TRBD2 (5 bases). The last part of the DNA fits TRBJ2-7 better; the J call may be wrong. Germline-derived CDR1 and CDR2 are MDHEN and SYDVKM. There are 14 residues in the CDR3. The CDR3 bases are TGTGCCAGCAGTCCCTCACTAGTCCCCCACGAGCAGTACTTC. This translates into CASSPSLVPHEQYF.

The rearrangement uses TRBV5-4 and TRBJ2-5, with 7 bases that match TRBD2. The CDR3 runs to 13 residues. Unmatched junction bases numbered 1, after V lost 0 bases and J lost 5 bases. Germline CDR1 SGHNT, CDR2 YYREEE (reference sequence). CDR3 coding DNA: TGTGCCAGCAGCTTGGCCGGGAGGGAGACCCAGTACTTC. Protein: CASSLAGRETQYF.

In DNA form, the CDR3 reads TGTGCTAGTGGTTTGACCGTTGGGACAGGGCGAATGAACACTGAAGCTTTCTTT. Translating it yields CASGLTVGTGRMNTEAFF. V gene TRBV12-5 combines with J gene TRBJ1-1; 9 positions agree with TRBD1. The CDR3 runs 18 residues. The germline gives CDR1 LGHNT, CDR2 FRNRAP. V trimming: 2 bases; J trimming: 0 bases; junction bases outside the gene matches: 10.

There are a few counts of this clone. The chain recombines TRBV5-4 with TRBJ1-1; no reliable D call. V was trimmed by 0 bases and J by 1 base, leaving 7 bases between them. This CDR3 is built from 14 residues. Looked up from germline, CDR1 is SGHNT and CDR2 is YYREEE (reference sequence). CDR3 bases: TGTGCCAGCAGCTTGGTAACGGGGAACACTGAAGCTTTCTTT. Its translation is CASSLVTGNTEAFF.

This clone was counted only a few times. This chain connects TRBV6-1 to TRBJ2-5; tentatively, D is TRBD2 (6 bases). Per germline, CDR1 MNHNS and CDR2 SASEGT. V gave up 6 bases and J gave up 4 bases, with 12 bases separating them. CDR3 size: 13 residues. The CDR3 is CASSWGVGETQYF. The CDR3 DNA follows: TGTGCCAGCAGCTGGGGGGTAGGAGAGACCCAGTACTTC.

V and J are TRBV19 and TRBJ1-5; D is ambiguous. V was shortened by 7 bases and J by 1 base, with 14 bases between the two germline ends. From germline, CDR1 is LNHDA and CDR2 SQIVND (reference sequence). The CDR3 has 15 amino acids. CDR3 sequence: CASTATSTSNQPQHF. CDR3 in DNA: TGTGCCAGTACCGCCACATCCACGAGCAATCAGCCCCAGCATTTT. The whole variable domain, remainder taken from reference TRBV19 and TRBJ1-5, is DGGITQSPKYLFRKEGQNVTLSCEQNLNHDAMYWYRQDPGQGLRLIYYSQIVNDFQKGDIAEGYSVSREKKESFPLTVTSAQKNPTAFYLCASTATSTSNQPQHFGDGTRLSIL.

The gene calls are TRBV28 and TRBJ1-1; 7 bases map to TRBD1. CDR3 length equals 13 residues. Per the germline V gene, CDR1 is MDHEN and CDR2 is SYDVKM. V was clipped by 6 bases and J by 10 bases; unmatched bases: 11. The CDR3 spells CASSLITGEAAFF. In DNA, the CDR3 is TGTGCCAGCAGCCTTATTACAGGGGAAGCAGCTTTCTTT.

This rearrangement joins TRBV5-4 to TRBJ2-1; 7 positions agree with TRBD2. The V gene's germline CDR1 is SGHNT and CDR2 YYREEE (reference sequence). The V gene end was trimmed by 0 bases and the J gene end by 5 bases; junction bases not matched to a gene: 5. This CDR3 region has 15 residues. The CDR3: CASSLDLAADNEQFF. The CDR3 bases are TGTGCCAGCAGCTTGGACCTAGCGGCGGACAATGAGCAGTTCTTC.

The rearrangement joins TRBV29-1 to TRBJ1-1; D not certain. V gave up 7 bases and J gave up 1 base, with 10 bases separating them. Germline V lookup: CDR1 SQVTM, CDR2 ANQGSEA. The CDR3 has 12 residues. CDR3 coding DNA: TGCAGCGCCGGGGAAAAGAACACTGAAGCTTTCTTT. Translation gives CSAGEKNTEAFF.